Listed below are T cell receptor beta chains from one sample, sequenced in a study of cytomegalovirus exposure and HLA in healthy donors. Some clones are missing from TCRdb's copy, which holds only in-frame ones; the method was immunoSEQ multiplex PCR. The table has about 150,000 clones, 70% to 90% seen once. Sequenced input: PBMCs. The receptors derive from a human donor in good health. Both conserved end residues are part of each CDR3. The order of the fields is V gene, clone size, D gene, J gene, CDR3 protein, CDR3 DNA. The D gene is left open where the match is weak. A row's size may be missing; if present it is once, few, many or a size class.

>TRBV9|NA|TRBD2|TRBJ2-7
CASSVTSGYEQYF
TGTGCCAGCAGCGTGACTAGCGGATACGAGCAGTACTTC
>TRBV5-6|NA|NA|TRBJ1-5
CASSLGGTASNQPQHF
TGTGCCAGCAGCTTAGGGGGAACGGCGAGCAATCAGCCCCAGCATTTT
>TRBV11-2|NA|TRBD1|TRBJ2-1
CASSTRTGGNEQFF
TGTGCCAGCAGCACCCGGACAGGGGGCAATGAGCAGTTCTTC
>TRBV19|NA|NA|TRBJ1-6
CASKQGATYNSPLHF
TGTGCCAGTAAACAGGGCGCTACGTATAATTCACCCCTCCACTTT
>TRBV27|NA|TRBD2|TRBJ2-1
CASRPPGLAGVAVSYNEQFF
TGTGCCAGCAGACCTCCGGGACTAGCGGGAGTAGCCGTATCCTACAATGAGCAGTTCTTC
>TRBV6-1|NA|TRBD1|TRBJ2-1
CASSGWGTGGADEQFF
TGTGCCAGCAGTGGGTGGGGGACAGGGGGCGCCGATGAGCAGTTCTTC
>TRBV6-5|NA|NA|TRBJ1-3
CASSRGSGNTIYF
TGTGCCAGCAGTAGGGGGTCTGGAAACACCATATATTTT
>TRBV7-2|NA|TRBD2|TRBJ2-1
CASSSTSGLGNEQFF
TGTGCCAGCAGCTCGACTAGCGGTTTAGGCAATGAGCAGTTCTTC
>TRBV9|NA|TRBD1|TRBJ1-6
CASSADRESSYNSPLHF
TGTGCCAGCAGCGCTGACAGGGAAAGCTCCTATAATTCACCCCTCCACTTT
>TRBV7-2|NA|NA|TRBJ1-2
CASSHPGGVYGYTF
TGTGCCAGCAGCCACCCCGGGGGGGTCTATGGCTACACCTTC
>TRBV18|NA|TRBD1|TRBJ2-7
CASSQGAGSYEQYF
TGTGCCAGCTCACAGGGGGCAGGGAGCTACGAGCAGTACTTC
>TRBV12-5|NA|TRBD2|TRBJ2-1
CASAGGSPYNEQFF
TGTGCTAGTGCCGGCGGGAGCCCCTACAATGAGCAGTTCTTC
>TRBV29-1|once|NA|TRBJ1-1
CSARDRQNTEAFF
TGCAGCGCGCGGGACCGACAGAACACTGAAGCTTTCTTT
>TRBV14|few|NA|TRBJ2-7
CASSQTGYEQYF
TGTGCCAGCAGCCAAACAGGATACGAGCAGTACTTC
>TRBV5-6|NA|TRBD2|TRBJ2-3
CASSQLQLAGATDTQYF
TGTGCCAGCAGCCAACTGCAACTAGCGGGAGCGACAGATACGCAGTATTTT
>TRBV2|few|NA|TRBJ1-1
CASRRGQIETEAFF
TGTGCCAGCAGGAGAGGACAGATAGAGACTGAAGCTTTCTTT
>TRBV7-8|NA|TRBD1|TRBJ1-2
CASSLGGTDIAYGYTF
TGTGCCAGCAGCTTAGGAGGGACAGACATCGCCTATGGCTACACCTTC
>TRBV5-1|NA|TRBD2|TRBJ2-1
CASSLERGSYNEQFF
TGCGCCAGCAGCTTGGAGCGGGGATCCTACAATGAGCAGTTCTTC
>TRBV11-1|NA|NA|TRBJ2-7
CASSLKGLRGSREQYF
TGTGCCAGCAGCTTAAAGGGACTGAGGGGATCTCGCGAGCAGTACTTC
>TRBV5-1|NA|TRBD2|TRBJ2-7
CASSSPGLAYEQYF
TGCGCCAGCAGTTCCCCGGGACTAGCCTACGAGCAGTACTTC
>TRBV4-3|NA|TRBD2|TRBJ2-1
CASSQELAGGDEQFF
TGCGCCAGCAGCCAAGAACTAGCGGGGGGGGATGAGCAGTTCTTC
>TRBV27|NA|NA|TRBJ2-3
CASSLNRVTDTQYF
TGTGCCAGCAGTTTGAACAGAGTCACAGATACGCAGTATTTT
>TRBV19|NA|NA|TRBJ2-1
CASSATRRGSSYNEQFF
TGTGCCAGTAGTGCAACTCGCCGGGGGAGCTCCTACAATGAGCAGTTCTTC
>TRBV10-3|NA|NA|TRBJ2-7
CATTDGVAPAYEQYF
TGTGCCACTACGGACGGGGTAGCGCCTGCCTACGAGCAGTACTTC
>TRBV29-1|NA|NA|TRBJ1-1
CSVTSNTEAFF
TGCAGCGTTACATCGAACACTGAAGCTTTCTTT
>TRBV2|NA|NA|TRBJ2-7
CASSEPGREAYEQYF
TGTGCCAGCAGTGAACCCGGGAGAGAGGCTTACGAGCAGTACTTC
>TRBV29-1|NA|TRBD1|TRBJ1-1
CSVGRDRRRNTEAFF
TGCAGCGTGGGTAGGGACAGGCGGAGGAACACTGAAGCTTTCTTT
>TRBV19|NA|TRBD1|TRBJ2-3
CASRGTGGTDTQYF
TGTGCCAGTAGGGGGACAGGGGGCACAGATACGCAGTATTTT
>TRBV11-2|NA|NA|TRBJ2-7
CASRAAGLPRYEQYF
TGTGCCAGCAGGGCGGCCGGCCTTCCGCGATACGAGCAGTACTTC
>TRBV27|NA|NA|TRBJ1-1
CASSLAGTRTEAFF
TGTGCCAGCAGTTTGGCCGGGACAAGAACTGAAGCTTTCTTT
>TRBV19|NA|NA|TRBJ1-5
CASSIVGGYQPQHF
TGTGCCAGTAGTATCGTGGGAGGGTACCAGCCCCAGCATTTT
>TRBV2|NA|NA|TRBJ2-7
CASRETGFKYYEQYF
TGTGCCAGCAGAGAAACAGGGTTCAAGTACTACGAGCAGTACTTC
>TRBV7-6|NA|NA|TRBJ1-3
CASSYQGPGNTIYF
TGTGCCAGCAGTTATCAGGGGCCTGGAAACACCATATATTTT
>TRBV21-1|NA|NA|TRBJ1-6
CASSKEYRDSRYNSPLHF
TGTGCCAGCAGCAAAGAGTATAGGGACTCCCGGTATAATTCACCCCTCCACTTT
>TRBV2|few|NA|TRBJ1-1
CASSYRALNTEAFF
TGTGCCAGTTCTTACAGGGCTTTGAACACTGAAGCTTTCTTT
>TRBV27|few|TRBD1|TRBJ1-6
CASSRTGQADSPLHF
TGTGCCAGCAGCCGGACGGGACAGGCAGATTCACCCCTCCACTTT
>TRBV18|NA|TRBD2|TRBJ2-1
CASSPGLAEYNEQFF
TGTGCCAGCTCACCGGGACTAGCGGAATACAATGAGCAGTTCTTC
>TRBV11-2|NA|TRBD1|TRBJ1-1
CASSFNRGRNTEAFF
TGTGCCAGCAGTTTTAACAGGGGTAGGAACACTGAAGCTTTCTTT
>TRBV27|few|NA|TRBJ2-2
CASSPQGMNTGELFF
TGTGCCAGCAGCCCCCAGGGAATGAACACCGGGGAGCTGTTTTTT
>TRBV6-5|NA|NA|TRBJ1-2
CASTSLAGGGYTF
TGTGCCAGCACCTCGTTGGCGGGGGGTGGCTACACCTTC
>TRBV29-1|NA|NA|TRBJ2-5
CSVTPSGQETQYF
TGCAGCGTCACTCCGAGCGGTCAGGAGACCCAGTACTTC
>TRBV6-4|NA|TRBD2|TRBJ2-3
CASSDGGGRDTQYF
TGTGCCAGCAGTGACGGGGGAGGGAGAGATACGCAGTATTTT
>TRBV6-1|NA|NA|TRBJ1-1
CASRRGGDSTEAFF
TGTGCCAGCAGGAGGGGGGGCGATAGCACTGAAGCTTTCTTT
>TRBV19|NA|TRBD1|TRBJ1-2
CASSRGTGGRDGYTF
TGTGCCAGTAGCCGCGGGACAGGGGGCAGGGATGGCTACACCTTC
>TRBV29-1|NA|NA|TRBJ1-1
CSVYRMNTEAFF
TGCAGCGTTTACAGGATGAACACTGAAGCTTTCTTT
>TRBV5-1|NA|NA|TRBJ2-1
CASSVSLSYNEQFF
TGCGCCAGCAGCGTTAGCCTCTCCTACAATGAGCAGTTCTTC
>TRBV4-2|NA|NA|TRBJ2-3
CASSQGRTGAGLDTQYF
TGTGCCAGCAGCCAAGGTCGGACTGGAGCTGGTCTGGATACGCAGTATTTT
>TRBV19|NA|NA|TRBJ2-7
CASSQFTGTRQYF
TGTGCCAGTAGCCAATTTACAGGAACAAGGCAGTACTTC
>TRBV5-4|NA|TRBD1|TRBJ2-3
CASSLGQGFTDTQYF
TGTGCCAGCAGCTTGGGACAGGGGTTCACAGATACGCAGTATTTT
>TRBV5-1|NA|NA|TRBJ2-5
CASSLGSGETQYF
TGCGCCAGCAGCTTGGGCAGCGGAGAGACCCAGTACTTC